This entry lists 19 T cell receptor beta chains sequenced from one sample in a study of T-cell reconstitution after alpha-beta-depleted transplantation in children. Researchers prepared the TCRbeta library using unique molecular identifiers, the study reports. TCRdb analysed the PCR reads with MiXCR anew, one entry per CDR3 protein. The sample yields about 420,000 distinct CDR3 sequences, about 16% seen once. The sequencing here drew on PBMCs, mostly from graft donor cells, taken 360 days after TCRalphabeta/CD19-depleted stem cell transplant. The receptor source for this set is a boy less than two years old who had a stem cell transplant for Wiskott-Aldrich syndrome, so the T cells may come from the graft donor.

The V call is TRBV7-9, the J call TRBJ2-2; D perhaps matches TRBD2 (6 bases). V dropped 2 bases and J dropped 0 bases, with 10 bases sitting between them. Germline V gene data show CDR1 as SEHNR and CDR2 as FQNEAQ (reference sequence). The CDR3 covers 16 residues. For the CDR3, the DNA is TGTGCCAGCAGCTTATACGGGAGCCCGAACACCGGGGAGCTGTTTTTT. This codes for CASSLYGSPNTGELFF.

CDR3 region: CASSSRTGFSPLHF. CDR3 nucleotide sequence: TGCGCCAGCAGCTCCCGGACAGGATTTTCACCCCTCCACTTT. This rearrangement joins TRBV5-1 to TRBJ1-6; 7 positions agree with TRBD1. This CDR3 region has 14 residues. The germline gives CDR1 SGHRS, CDR2 YFSETQ. Losses at the gene ends were 3 bases for V and 9 bases for J; bases not matched to a gene: 6.

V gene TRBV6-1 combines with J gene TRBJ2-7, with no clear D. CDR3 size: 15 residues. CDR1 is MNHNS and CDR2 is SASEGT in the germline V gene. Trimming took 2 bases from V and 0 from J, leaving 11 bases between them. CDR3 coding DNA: TGTGCCAGCAGTGAATGGTCACTGAGCTCCTACGAGCAGTACTTC. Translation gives CASSEWSLSSYEQYF.

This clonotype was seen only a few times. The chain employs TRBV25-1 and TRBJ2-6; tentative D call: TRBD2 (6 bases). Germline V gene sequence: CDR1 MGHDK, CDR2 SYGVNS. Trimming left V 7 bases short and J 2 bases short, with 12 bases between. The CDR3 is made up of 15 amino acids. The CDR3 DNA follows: TGTGCCAGCAAGAGGGGCGGGGCTGGGGCCAACGTCCTGACTTTC. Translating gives CASKRGGAGANVLTF.

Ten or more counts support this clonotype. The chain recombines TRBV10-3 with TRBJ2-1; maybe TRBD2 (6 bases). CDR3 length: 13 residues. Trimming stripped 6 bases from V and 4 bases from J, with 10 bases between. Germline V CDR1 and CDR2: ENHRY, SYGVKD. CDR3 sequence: CAIRPGLYNEQFF. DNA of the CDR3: TGTGCCATCAGACCGGGACTTTACAATGAGCAGTTCTTC.

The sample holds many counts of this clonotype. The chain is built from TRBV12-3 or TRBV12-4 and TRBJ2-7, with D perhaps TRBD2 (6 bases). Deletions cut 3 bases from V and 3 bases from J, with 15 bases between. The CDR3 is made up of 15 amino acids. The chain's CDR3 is CASSFWGIGGYEQYF. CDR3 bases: TGTGCCAGCAGTTTCTGGGGGATCGGGGGCTACGAGCAGTACTTC.

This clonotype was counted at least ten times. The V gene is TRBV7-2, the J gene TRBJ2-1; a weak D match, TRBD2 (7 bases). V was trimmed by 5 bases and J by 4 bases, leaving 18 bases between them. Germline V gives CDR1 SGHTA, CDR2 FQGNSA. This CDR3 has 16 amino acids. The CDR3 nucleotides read TGTGCCAGCAGCCCGGGGGGCAGGGGCTCGTACAATGAGCAGTTCTTC. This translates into CASSPGGRGSYNEQFF.

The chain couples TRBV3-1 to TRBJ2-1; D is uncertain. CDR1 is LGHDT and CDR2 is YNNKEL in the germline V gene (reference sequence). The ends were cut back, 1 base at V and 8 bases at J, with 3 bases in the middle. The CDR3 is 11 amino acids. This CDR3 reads CASSQADEQFF. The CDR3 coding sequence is TGTGCCAGCAGCCAAGCAGATGAGCAGTTCTTC.

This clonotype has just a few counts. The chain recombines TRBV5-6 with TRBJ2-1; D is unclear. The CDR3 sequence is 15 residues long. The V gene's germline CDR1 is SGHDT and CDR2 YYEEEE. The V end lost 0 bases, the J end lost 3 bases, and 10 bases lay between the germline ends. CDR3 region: CASSLVSRFYNEQFF. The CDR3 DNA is TGTGCCAGCAGCTTGGTCTCCCGATTCTACAATGAGCAGTTCTTC.

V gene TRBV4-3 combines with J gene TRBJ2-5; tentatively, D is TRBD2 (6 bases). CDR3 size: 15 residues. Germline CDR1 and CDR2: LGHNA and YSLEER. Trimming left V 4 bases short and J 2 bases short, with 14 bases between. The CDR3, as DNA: TGCGCCAGCAGCCGCCGACGGGAGCGTCAAGAGACCCAGTACTTC. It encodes CASSRRRERQETQYF.

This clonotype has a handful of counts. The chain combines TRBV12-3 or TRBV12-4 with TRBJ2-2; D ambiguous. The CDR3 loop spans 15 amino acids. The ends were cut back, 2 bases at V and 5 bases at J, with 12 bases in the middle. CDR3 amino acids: CASSLRGARTGELFF. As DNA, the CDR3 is TGTGCCAGCAGTTTACGCGGAGCACGGACCGGGGAGCTGTTTTTT.

The CDR3 DNA follows: TGTGCCAGCAGATCATTCCGCCCGGGACAGGGAACAGATACGCAGTATTTT. Amino acids: CASRSFRPGQGTDTQYF. V gene TRBV5-5 combines with J gene TRBJ2-3; TRBD1 matches at 9 bases. Trimming removed 5 bases from V and 3 bases from J; junction bases left unmatched: 13. The CDR3 has 17 residues. CDR1 and CDR2 (germline): SGHKS, YYEKEE (reference sequence). Supplemented by reference TRBV5-5 and TRBJ2-3, the full variable domain reads DAGVTQSPTHLIKTRGQQVTLRCSPISGHKSVSWYQQVLGQGPQFIFQYYEKEERGRGNFPDRFSARQFPNYSSELNVNALLLGDSALYLCASRSFRPGQGTDTQYFGPGTRLTVL.

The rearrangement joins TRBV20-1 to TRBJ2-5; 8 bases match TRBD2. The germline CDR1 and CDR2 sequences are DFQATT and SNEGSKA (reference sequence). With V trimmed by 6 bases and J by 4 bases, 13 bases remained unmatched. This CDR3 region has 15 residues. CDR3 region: CSAISEREWRETQYF. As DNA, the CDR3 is TGCAGTGCAATTTCTGAGCGGGAGTGGAGAGAGACCCAGTACTTC.

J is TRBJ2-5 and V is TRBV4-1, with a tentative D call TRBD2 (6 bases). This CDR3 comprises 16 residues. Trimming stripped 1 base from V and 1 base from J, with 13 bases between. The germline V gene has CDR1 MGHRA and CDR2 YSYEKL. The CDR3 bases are TGCGCCAGCAGCCAAGTAGCGGCCGCACTCCAAGAGACCCAGTACTTC. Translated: CASSQVAAALQETQYF.

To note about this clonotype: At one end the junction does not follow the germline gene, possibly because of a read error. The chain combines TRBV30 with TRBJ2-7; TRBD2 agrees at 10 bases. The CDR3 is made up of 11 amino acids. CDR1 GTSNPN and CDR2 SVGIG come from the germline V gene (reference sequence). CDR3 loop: CAWSGLAGAGF. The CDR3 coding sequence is TGTGCCTGGAGTGGGCTAGCGGGGGCAGGCTTC.

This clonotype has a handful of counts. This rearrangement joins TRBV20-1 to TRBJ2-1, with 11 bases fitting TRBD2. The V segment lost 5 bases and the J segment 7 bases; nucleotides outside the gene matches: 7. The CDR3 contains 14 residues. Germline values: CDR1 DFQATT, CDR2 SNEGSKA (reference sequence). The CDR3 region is CSALSGREINEQFF. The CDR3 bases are TGCAGTGCTCTTAGCGGGAGGGAGATAAATGAGCAGTTCTTC.

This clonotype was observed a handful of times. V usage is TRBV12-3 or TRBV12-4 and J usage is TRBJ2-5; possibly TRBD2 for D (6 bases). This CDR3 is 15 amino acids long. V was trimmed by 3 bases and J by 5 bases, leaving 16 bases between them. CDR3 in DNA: TGTGCCAGCAGTTTTTACGGGAGAGGTGGGGAGACCCAGTACTTC. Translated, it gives CASSFYGRGGETQYF.

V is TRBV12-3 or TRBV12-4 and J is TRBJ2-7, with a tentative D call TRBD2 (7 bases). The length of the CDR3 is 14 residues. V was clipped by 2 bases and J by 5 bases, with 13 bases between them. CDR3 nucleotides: TGTGCCAGCAGTTTAAGGGGCGGGGGCCACGAGCAGTACTTC. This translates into CASSLRGGGHEQYF.

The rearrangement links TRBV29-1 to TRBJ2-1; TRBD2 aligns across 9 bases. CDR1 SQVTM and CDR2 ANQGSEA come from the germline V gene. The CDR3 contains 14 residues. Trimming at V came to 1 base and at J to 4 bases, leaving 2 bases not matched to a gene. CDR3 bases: TGCAGCGTTGAAGGACTAGCGGCGTACAATGAGCAGTTCTTC. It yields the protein CSVEGLAAYNEQFF.